The T cell receptor beta chain described here comes from a study of blood T cell repertoires in COVID-19. Looking at the study overall: COVID-19 samples, acute and convalescent, were from the United States, Italy and Spain. Nucleic acid was either cDNA or gDNA, and it came from T cells, B-cell-depleted T cells, or PBMCs.

In the original workflow: Reference gene primer amplification yielded estimated nucleated cell counts. The data were produced by immunoSEQ multiplex PCR, yet TCRdb's version contains in-frame clones alone and is incomplete. V and J calls and clone size are given by that table; D and trimming were obtained from the DNA. The sample yields 70,000 to 90,000 clones, around 84% seen once. This CDR3 has 13 amino acids. The V gene's germline CDR1 is SGHDN and CDR2 FVKESK. V dropped 4 bases and J dropped 5 bases, with 11 bases sitting between them. This clone was counted a few times. The TCR sequence derives from a human donor in a cohort sampled during active COVID-19. The specimen sequenced was peripheral blood. The chain combines TRBV14 with TRBJ1-2; D gene uncertain. CDR3 loop: CASSRPGWYGYTF. Here the CDR3 DNA reads TGTGCCAGCAGCCGGCCTGGTTGGTATGGCTACACCTTC.